The sequence of this TCR beta chain was determined in a study of T cells after yellow fever vaccination. Across the whole study: Researchers used SMART-Seq v4 Ultra Low Input to prepare fractions that had low cell numbers.

It was through 5'RACE template switching that TCR cDNA was made, with a universal primer site and UMIs added. Using its own MiXCR run on the 5' RACE reads, TCRdb lists one record per CDR3 protein. The sample includes some 150,000 distinct CDR3 sequences, 9.5% to 11% seen only once; the top ten take roughly a third. Regarding this clonotype: Its antigen is still unknown.

Points from the study as a whole: Weaker overall was a secondary response that nonetheless peaked faster, on day 5 versus 15.

After removal of 6 bases from V and 5 bases from J, the junction contained 8 bases not matched to a gene. Germline V CDR1 and CDR2: MNHEY, SVGEGT. The CDR3 runs 15 residues. Sequences were derived from CD8+ T cells sorted from PBMCs, sampled 15 days after the yellow fever booster vaccination. The origin of this receptor is a man aged 18 to 30 who received the YFV17D yellow fever vaccine. The chain uses TRBV6-2 or TRBV6-3 and TRBJ1-5; the match to TRBD1 covers 9 bases. The CDR3 protein is CASRQTGTGYQPQHF. CDR3 nucleotides: TGTGCCAGCAGACAAACCGGGACAGGGTATCAGCCCCAGCATTTT.